Shown below are 16 T cell receptor beta chains from a single sample sequenced in a study of patients and donors after allogeneic stem cell transplantation. TCRdb redid the calling of the RT-PCR reads with MiXCR, one entry per CDR3 protein. This sample has 65,000 to 80,000 distinct CDR3 sequences; around 27% occur once, and the top ten carry about a quarter. Sequencing was carried out using blood, either unsorted or a sorted T cell fraction (not recorded which). These receptors all come from a human donor who was either an allogeneic HSCT recipient or a stem cell or donor lymphocyte infusion donor (not recorded which). It is not recorded whose cells these are; they may come from a transplant donor.

There are a few counts of this clonotype. The V call is TRBV12-3 or TRBV12-4, the J call TRBJ1-4; D gene unclear. The CDR3 totals 15 residues. V dropped 2 bases and J dropped 3 bases, with 10 bases sitting between them. The CDR3: CASSLTWASNEKLFF. The CDR3 DNA sequence: TGTGCCAGCAGTTTAACCTGGGCCTCTAATGAAAAACTGTTTTTT.

The chain is built from TRBV29-1 and TRBJ1-4; TRBD1 aligns across 11 bases. This CDR3 has 13 residues. Germline CDR1 is SQVTM and CDR2 is ANQGSEA. Trimming removed 6 bases from V and 7 bases from J; junction bases left unmatched: 4. CDR3 coding DNA: TGCAGCGTAAGGACAGGGGGCGGTGAAAAACTGTTTTTT. Encoded protein: CSVRTGGGEKLFF.

This clonotype was counted a few times. V gene TRBV12-3 or TRBV12-4 combines with J gene TRBJ1-2; D gene unclear. CDR3 length: 15 amino acids. Between the trimmed V and J ends, which lost 3 bases and 0 bases, there was a span of 11 bases. CDR3 DNA sequence: TGTGCCAGCAGTTTTCGACGGAGAGCTAACTATGGCTACACCTTC. It encodes CASSFRRRANYGYTF.

This clonotype has a handful of counts. The rearrangement joins TRBV5-6 to TRBJ2-7, with D perhaps being TRBD1 or TRBD2 (5 bases each). The ends were cut back, 3 bases at V and 0 bases at J, with 19 bases in the middle. From germline, CDR1 is SGHDT and CDR2 YYEEEE. The length of the CDR3 is 17 residues. CDR3 coding DNA: TGTGCCAGCAGCTCTGGATCCCTGGGACGGTTCTCCTACGAGCAGTACTTC. Protein product: CASSSGSLGRFSYEQYF.

J is TRBJ2-7 and V is TRBV5-1; no reliable D call. Germline assignment: CDR1 SGHRS and CDR2 YFSETQ. The CDR3 has 12 residues. V shed 3 bases and J shed 4 bases, with 8 bases lying between them. The CDR3, as DNA: TGCGCCAGCAGCTCCCAGCAGTACGAGCAGTACTTC. It specifies CASSSQQYEQYF.

The gene calls are TRBV29-1 and TRBJ1-3; 7 bases are a match to TRBD1. V dropped 5 bases and J dropped 4; count of bases not matched to a gene: 5. Germline loops: CDR1 SQVTM, CDR2 ANQGSEA. The CDR3 contains 13 residues. CDR3 DNA sequence: TGCAGCGTTCTTCGACAGGGAGGAAACACCATATATTTT. It encodes CSVLRQGGNTIYF. Supplemented by reference TRBV29-1 and TRBJ1-3, the full variable domain reads SAVISQKPSRDICQRGTSLTIQCQVDSQVTMMFWYRQQPGQSLTLIATANQGSEATYESGFVIDKFPISRPNLTFSTLTVSNMSPEDSSIYLCSVLRQGGNTIYFGEGSWLTVV.

CDR3 loop: CASSFQHTEAFF. The DNA of the CDR3 is TGTGCCAGCAGCTTTCAGCACACTGAAGCTTTCTTT. The genes are TRBV7-2 and TRBJ1-1; D remains unclear. CDR3 length equals 12 residues. The V gene's germline CDR1 is SGHTA and CDR2 FQGNSA. The V and J ends lost 3 bases and 3 bases respectively, with 5 bases between them.

This clonotype occurred a few times. The V and J genes are TRBV20-1 and TRBJ1-2; D is uncertain. CDR1 and CDR2 from the germline V gene are DFQATT and SNEGSKA (reference sequence). The CDR3 covers 15 residues. Deletions cut 0 bases from V and 0 bases from J, with 11 bases between. The CDR3 loop reads CSARDREGSNYGYTF. As DNA, the CDR3 is TGCAGTGCTAGAGATCGTGAGGGTTCTAACTATGGCTACACCTTC.

V usage is TRBV20-1 and J usage is TRBJ2-7; no clear D. The V and J ends lost 4 bases and 3 bases respectively, with 13 bases between them. Germline values: CDR1 DFQATT, CDR2 SNEGSKA (reference sequence). The CDR3 runs to 13 residues. CDR3 DNA sequence: TGCAGTGCTATAATGGACGGATACTACGAGCAGTACTTC. Amino acid sequence: CSAIMDGYYEQYF.

The genes are TRBV7-8 and TRBJ1-5, with 10 bases fitting TRBD1. Trimming at V came to 3 bases and at J to 0 bases, leaving 8 bases not matched to a gene. The germline CDR1 and CDR2 sequences are SGHVS and FQNEAQ. This CDR3 region has 18 residues. CDR3 residues: CASSFRQGAGYSNQPQHF. Here the CDR3 DNA reads TGTGCCAGCAGCTTCCGACAGGGGGCAGGATATAGCAATCAGCCCCAGCATTTT.

This clonotype was seen at least ten times. The CDR3 nucleotides are TGCAGTGCTAGAGATAACAGAAACTATGGCTACACCTTC. This encodes CSARDNRNYGYTF. The V gene is TRBV20-1, the J gene TRBJ1-2; D is undetermined. The V gene's germline CDR1 is DFQATT and CDR2 SNEGSKA (reference sequence). The V gene lost 0 bases and the J gene lost 2 bases, with 7 bases spanning the gap. The CDR3 is made up of 13 amino acids.

This chain joins TRBV5-1 and TRBJ2-5, with TRBD1 as a possible D gene (5 bases). Trimming stripped 4 bases from V and 5 bases from J, with 21 bases between. Per the germline V gene, CDR1 is SGHRS and CDR2 is YFSETQ. The CDR3 totals 16 residues. The CDR3 DNA sequence: TGCGCCAGCAGCATAGGAGACAGCGCCGCCTGGGAGACCCAGTACTTC. The encoded protein is CASSIGDSAAWETQYF. The whole variable domain, remainder taken from reference TRBV5-1 and TRBJ2-5, is KAGVTQTPRYLIKTRGQQVTLSCSPISGHRSVSWYQQTPGQGLQFLFEYFSETQRNKGNFPGRFSGRQFSNSRSEMNVSTLELGDSALYLCASSIGDSAAWETQYFGPGTRLLVL.

In its sample, this clonotype was seen a few times. The chain recombines TRBV9 with TRBJ1-2, with D perhaps matching TRBD1 (6 bases). From germline, CDR1 is SGDLS and CDR2 YYNGEE. This CDR3 spans 15 amino acids. The V end lost 0 bases, the J end lost 3 bases, and 12 bases lay between the germline ends. CDR3 sequence reads: CASSVEQGPYYGYTF. DNA of the CDR3: TGTGCCAGCAGCGTAGAACAGGGCCCCTACTATGGCTACACCTTC.

In this sample, this clonotype turned up a few times. The V gene is TRBV20-1, the J gene TRBJ1-5; D might be TRBD1 (6 bases). Per the germline V gene, CDR1 is DFQATT and CDR2 is SNEGSKA (reference sequence). V lost 3 bases, J lost 0 bases, and 9 bases lay in between. This CDR3 comprises 14 residues. The DNA for the CDR3 is TGCAGTGCTAGCGGGGGCCATAGCAATCAGCCCCAGCATTTT. This sequence encodes CSASGGHSNQPQHF.

This sequence joins TRBV12-5 and TRBJ2-1, with D hard to call. The CDR3 extends over 12 amino acids. Germline V gene data show CDR1 as LGHNT and CDR2 as FRNRAP. V dropped 0 bases and J dropped 6 bases, with 3 bases sitting between them. CDR3: CASGLVVNEQFF. The CDR3 DNA follows: TGTGCTAGTGGTTTGGTGGTCAATGAGCAGTTCTTC. Based on the CDR3 plus reference TRBV12-5 and TRBJ2-1, the full variable domain is DARVTQTPRHKVTEMGQEVTMRCQPILGHNTVFWYRQTMMQGLELLAYFRNRAPLDDSGMPKDRFSAEMPDATLATLKIQPSEPRDSAVYFCASGLVVNEQFFGPGTRLTVL.

The rearrangement links TRBV15 to TRBJ2-7; 8 bases are a match to TRBD2. From germline, CDR1 is LNHNV and CDR2 YYDKDF (reference sequence). The CDR3 length is 13 residues. J was trimmed by 6 bases and V by 1 base; bases with no gene match: 2. CDR3 DNA: TGTGCCACCAGCAGAGGGCTAGCGGGCGAGCAGTACTTC. Protein product: CATSRGLAGEQYF.